The rows below give T cell receptor beta chains drawn from one sample of a study of cytomegalovirus exposure and HLA in healthy donors. The repertoire was sequenced with immunoSEQ multiplex PCR; TCRdb's copy has only in-frame clones and lacks some. The sample includes some 140,000 clones, 73% seen only once; the top ten take 1% to 1.5%. Sequencing was done on a sample of PBMCs. Source of these receptors: a woman aged 40 to 50 in good health and CMV-seronegative. Each CDR3 is given with its conserved first and last residue. The D gene is left open where the match is weak. Clone size, where shown, is once, few, many, or a class for clones that have expanded.

abundance,v_gene,len,d_gene,j_gene,CDR3nt,CDR3aa
-,TRBV29-1,15,TRBD2,TRBJ2-3,TGCAGCGTTGACGGACTAGCGGCTAGCACAGATACGCAGTATTTT,CSVDGLAASTDTQYF
-,TRBV9,17,TRBD1,TRBJ2-1,TGTGCCAGCAGCGCCGGACAGGGGGCGAGCTCCTACAATGAGCAGTTCTTC,CASSAGQGASSYNEQFF
-,TRBV2,15,TRBD2,TRBJ2-3,TGTGCCAGCAGTGAAGGTAGCGGGGGATCAGATACGCAGTATTTT,CASSEGSGGSDTQYF
once,TRBV9,14,-,TRBJ1-1,TGTGCCAGCAGCCCTCGATTCCAGGCGGGTGAAGCTTTCTTT,CASSPRFQAGEAFF
-,TRBV7-3,14,-,TRBJ2-3,TGTGCCAGCAGTTTGGGGCCCCCCGGAGATACGCAGTATTTT,CASSLGPPGDTQYF
-,TRBV5-1,15,TRBD1,TRBJ2-1,TGCGCCAGCAGAACCGACAGGGAATATTACAATGAGCAGTTCTTC,CASRTDREYYNEQFF
-,TRBV18,14,-,TRBJ1-5,TGTGCCAGCTCACCAGGGGCAGGGGATCAGCCCCAGCATTTT,CASSPGAGDQPQHF
few,TRBV2,13,-,TRBJ1-2,TGTGCCAGCAGTGATCGAGGACAGTATGGCTACACCTTC,CASSDRGQYGYTF
-,TRBV10-3,14,TRBD2,TRBJ2-2,TGTGCCATCAGGGCGGGGGGCTCAACCGGGGAGCTGTTTTTT,CAIRAGGSTGELFF
-,TRBV25-1,15,TRBD2,TRBJ2-1,TGTGCCAGCAGTGATAGCGGGGGGTCCTACAATGAGCAGTTCTTC,CASSDSGGSYNEQFF
-,TRBV9,16,TRBD2,TRBJ2-3,TGTGCCAGCAGCGTAGAGGGCGGGGGGTATCTAGATACGCAGTATTTT,CASSVEGGGYLDTQYF
-,TRBV28,14,TRBD1,TRBJ1-2,TGTGCCAGCAGTTCGGGACAGGGTAACTATGGCTACACCTTC,CASSSGQGNYGYTF
once,TRBV28,15,-,TRBJ1-6,TGTGCCAGCAGTTTGGGCTACTCCTATAATTCACCCCTCCACTTT,CASSLGYSYNSPLHF
-,TRBV10-3,14,TRBD1,TRBJ2-2,TGTGCCATCGGGACAGACTCGAACACCGGGGAGCTGTTTTTT,CAIGTDSNTGELFF
-,TRBV9,17,-,TRBJ1-6,TGTGCCAGCAGCGTAGCTGGTCGAGCGTCTTATAATTCACCCCTCCACTTT,CASSVAGRASYNSPLHF
-,TRBV4-1,16,TRBD2,TRBJ2-5,TGCGCCAGCAGCCCTTTAAAAGCGGGGAACCAAGAGACCCAGTACTTC,CASSPLKAGNQETQYF
-,TRBV4-1,17,TRBD1,TRBJ2-2,TGCGCCAGCAGCCAAGAGGGTCCAGGGGGCTTCACCGGGGAGCTGTTTTTT,CASSQEGPGGFTGELFF
-,TRBV5-1,17,TRBD1,TRBJ1-6,TGCGCCAGCAGCCCCGGACAGGCCGAACCCTATAATTCACCCCTCCACTTT,CASSPGQAEPYNSPLHF
-,TRBV6-5,14,-,TRBJ2-7,TGTGCCAGCAGTTCAGGGGGGTTTATCGGCGAGCAGTACTTC,CASSSGGFIGEQYF
-,TRBV6-5,15,-,TRBJ2-3,TGTGCCAGCAGTTACTGGGCAGACCGCACAGATACGCAGTATTTT,CASSYWADRTDTQYF
-,TRBV23-1,18,-,TRBJ2-3,TGCGCCAGCAGTCAATCTCGCCCTTCGGGGGTCACCACAGATACGCAGTATTTT,CASSQSRPSGVTTDTQYF
once,TRBV5-4,15,TRBD2,TRBJ2-7,TGTGCCAGCAGCTTGTGGGCGGGGGTTCTCTACGAGCAGTACTTC,CASSLWAGVLYEQYF